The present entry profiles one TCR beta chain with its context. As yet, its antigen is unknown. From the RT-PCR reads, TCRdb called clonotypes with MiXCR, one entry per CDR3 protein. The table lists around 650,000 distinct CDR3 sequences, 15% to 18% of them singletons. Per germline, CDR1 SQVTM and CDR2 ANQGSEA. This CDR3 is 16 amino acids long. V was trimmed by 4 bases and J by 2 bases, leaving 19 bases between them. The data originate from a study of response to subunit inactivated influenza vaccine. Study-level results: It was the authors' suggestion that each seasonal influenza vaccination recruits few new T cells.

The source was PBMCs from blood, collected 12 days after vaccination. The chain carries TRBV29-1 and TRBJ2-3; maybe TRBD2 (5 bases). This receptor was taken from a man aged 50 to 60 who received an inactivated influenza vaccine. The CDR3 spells CSVGTSSLVDTDTQYF. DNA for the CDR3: TGCAGCGTTGGGACGTCTAGCTTAGTCGACACAGATACGCAGTATTTT.